The sequence of this T cell receptor (beta chain) was determined in a study of Ad26.COV2.S vaccination and SARS-CoV-2 variants. Study summary: The Ad26.COV2.S arm of the COV1001 trial was where the donor was placed. Ad26.COV2.S, an intramuscular injection, was given once or twice 56 days apart. Study-wide findings and caveats: Overall T cell responses may have been underestimated by the analyses of TCR breadth and depth. Measurement of non-spike TCR breadth gave similar results in vaccine and placebo recipients.

Treatment indicated: some 20 received Ad26.COV2.S at low or high dose, single or two shots; 5 received placebo; per-sample allocation not given. Specimens were obtained on day 63 following the first vaccine or placebo injection. There are 14 residues in the CDR3. Per germline, CDR1 LGHDT and CDR2 YNNKEL (reference sequence). Trimming left V 4 bases short and J 0 bases short, with 4 bases between. Only in-frame clones appear in the TCRdb table, and some are missing; sequencing was by immunoSEQ multiplex PCR. The table has about 400,000 clones, about 80% seen once. Comment on this clone: Its antigen remains unidentified. Other DNA sequences of this sample code for an identical CDR3.

The chain has TRBV3-1 (or the pseudogene TRBV3-2) and TRBJ2-6; the D is unclear. This material consisted of peripheral blood, taken in a trial of Ad26.COV2.S vaccine versus placebo. The TCR sequence derives from a person aged 18-60 years who received the Ad26.COV2.S COVID-19 vaccine or a placebo. CDR3 sequence reads: CASSLLSGANVLTF. In DNA form, the CDR3 reads TGTGCCAGCAGCCTACTCTCTGGGGCCAACGTCCTGACTTTC.